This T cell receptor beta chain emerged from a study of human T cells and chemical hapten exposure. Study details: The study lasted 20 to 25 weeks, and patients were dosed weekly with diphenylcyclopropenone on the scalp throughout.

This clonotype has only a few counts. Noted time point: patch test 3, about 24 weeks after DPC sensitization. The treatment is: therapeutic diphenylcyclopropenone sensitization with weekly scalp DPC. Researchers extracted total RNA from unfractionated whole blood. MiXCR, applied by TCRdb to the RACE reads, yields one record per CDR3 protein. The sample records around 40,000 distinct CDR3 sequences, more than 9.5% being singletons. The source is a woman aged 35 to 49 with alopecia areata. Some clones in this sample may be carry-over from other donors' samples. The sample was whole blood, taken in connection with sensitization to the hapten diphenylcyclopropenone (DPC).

The DNA of the CDR3 is TGTGCCAGCAGTCGTCTAGCGGGGGGCAACACAGATACGCAGTATTTT. This encodes CASSRLAGGNTDTQYF. The chain employs TRBV7-2 and TRBJ2-3, with 11 bases fitting TRBD2. Germline V gives CDR1 SGHTA, CDR2 FQGNSA. The CDR3 covers 16 residues. J was trimmed by 2 bases and V by 6 bases; bases with no gene match: 7.